One and the same sample provided the 12 T cell receptor beta chains below, sequenced in a study of T cells in Graves' hyperthyroidism and ophthalmopathy. Researchers amplified the TCR beta CDR3 regions from RNA transcripts. The primer set for the first-round RT-PCR of the TCR CDR3 was HTBI. One entry per CDR3 protein, called by TCRdb with MiXCR from the multiplex PCR reads. Of roughly 61,000 distinct CDR3 sequences detected, roughly 50% appear once; the ten largest clones hold roughly 3.4%. The source material was blood. All receptors derive from a woman aged 55-69 years with Graves' ophthalmopathy.

This clonotype was seen ten or more times. The chain links TRBV6-1 to TRBJ1-1, with a tentative D call TRBD1 (6 bases). V lost 3 bases and J lost 5, with 22 bases in between. This CDR3 has 17 residues. Germline-derived CDR1 and CDR2 are MNHNS and SASEGT. The CDR3 spells CASSDLGRGGVLTEAFF. The CDR3 DNA is TGTGCCAGCAGTGATCTTGGCAGGGGTGGGGTCCTTACTGAAGCTTTCTTT.

A few counts support this clonotype. The chain carries TRBV2 and TRBJ1-4, with unresolved D. The CDR3 is 14 amino acids. The germline gives CDR1 SNHLY, CDR2 FYNNEI. The V gene lost 6 bases and the J gene lost 0 bases, with 8 bases spanning the gap. DNA for the CDR3: TGTGCCAGCAGCTACCTTGCAACTAATGAAAAACTGTTTTTT. Its protein product is CASSYLATNEKLFF.

The V call is TRBV5-1, the J call TRBJ2-1, with 11 bases aligning to TRBD2. CDR1 is SGHRS and CDR2 is YFSETQ in the germline V gene. CDR3 length equals 17 residues. Trimming at V came to 0 bases and at J to 8 bases, leaving 10 bases not matched to a gene. The CDR3 protein is CASSLGFLAGGRDEQFF. CDR3 in DNA: TGCGCCAGCAGCTTGGGTTTCCTAGCGGGAGGTAGAGATGAGCAGTTCTTC.

Concerning this clonotype itself: Because the CDR3's place on the DNA is in doubt, the DNA is left out and the CDR3 is given as listed by TCRdb. This sequence joins TRBV2 and TRBJ2-5; the table names TRBD1, a call not compared with the DNA. The CDR3 adds up to 21 amino acids, both ends counted. CDR1 and CDR2 from the germline V gene are SNHLY and FYNNEI. The CDR3 loop is CASSEAPKGEKLFFGSGTQYF.

This clonotype was recorded many times. The chain couples TRBV20-1 to TRBJ2-3; 9 nucleotides match TRBD2. Germline V gene sequence: CDR1 DFQATT, CDR2 SNEGSKA (reference sequence). Trimming removed 7 bases from V and 1 base from J; junction bases left unmatched: 6. There are 14 residues in the CDR3. The CDR3 nucleotides read TGCAGTGTGGCTAGCGGGGAGGGCACAGATACGCAGTATTTT. This translates into CSVASGEGTDTQYF.

With respect to this clonotype: The limits of the CDR3 on the DNA are not certain, so only TCRdb's listed CDR3 is given. V gene TRBV7-2 combines with J gene TRBJ1-1. The CDR3 length equals 24 residues, ends included. The germline V gene encodes CDR1 SGHTA and CDR2 FQGNSA. CDR3: CASSLGASGFSYEQYFGPGTEAFF.

This clonotype was seen only a few times. J is TRBJ2-1 and V is TRBV29-1, with 7 bases aligning to TRBD2. Germline loops: CDR1 SQVTM, CDR2 ANQGSEA. The junction had 4 bases not matched to a gene; V was cut back by 4 bases and J by 1 base. The CDR3 length is 14 residues. The CDR3 DNA sequence: TGCAGCGTTGGTGGGGGGGATTCCTACAATGAGCAGTTCTTC. Residues: CSVGGGDSYNEQFF.

About this clonotype itself: A junction boundary mismatches the germline segment, possibly from a read error. The chain employs TRBV6-4 and TRBJ2-3; D call uncertain. Per germline, CDR1 MRHNA and CDR2 SNTAGT. The CDR3 extends over 13 amino acids. The DNA for the CDR3 is TGTGCCAGCATTGTCCACCTTCCAGATACACAGTATTTT. Residues: CASIVHLPDTQYF.

Notes on this clonotype: An end of the junction does not agree with germline; a read error may underlie this. The chain employs TRBV7-2 and TRBJ2-6; possible D gene TRBD2, 6 bases. This CDR3 has 17 residues. CDR1 SGHTA and CDR2 FQGNSA come from the germline V gene. CDR3 DNA: TGTGCCGGCAGCTTAATGGGGGACTTATCTGGGGCCAACGTCCTGACTTTC. Amino acids: CAGSLMGDLSGANVLTF.

The chain is built from TRBV20-1 and TRBJ2-2, with D unresolved. This CDR3 is built from 10 residues. V was pared by 3 bases and J by 7 bases, with 3 bases between. The germline V gene has CDR1 DFQATT and CDR2 SNEGSKA (reference sequence). The CDR3 nucleotides are TGCAGTGCTAGGATCGGGGAGCTGTTTTTT. This translates into CSARIGELFF.

This clonotype is labeled medium-sized (0.01 to 0.1%). The gene calls are TRBV6-4 and TRBJ2-1, with 8 nucleotides matching TRBD2. The V segment lost 4 bases and the J segment 5 bases; nucleotides outside the gene matches: 1. Germline loops: CDR1 MRHNA, CDR2 SNTAGT. CDR3 size: 13 residues. The CDR3 region is CASSAGGHNEQFF. In nucleotides, the CDR3 is TGTGCCAGCAGTGCGGGGGGGCACAATGAGCAGTTCTTC.

This clonotype was detected many times. This chain uses TRBV9 with TRBJ2-4; D may be TRBD1 or TRBD2 (6 bases each). Germline-derived CDR1 and CDR2 are SGDLS and YYNGEE. CDR3 length: 15 residues. Trimming shortened V by 4 bases and J by 4 bases, and 15 bases separated the two germline ends. The DNA for the CDR3 is TGTGCCAGCAGCCCCAGGGGAGGACCTAAAAACATTCAGTACTTC. It yields the protein CASSPRGGPKNIQYF.